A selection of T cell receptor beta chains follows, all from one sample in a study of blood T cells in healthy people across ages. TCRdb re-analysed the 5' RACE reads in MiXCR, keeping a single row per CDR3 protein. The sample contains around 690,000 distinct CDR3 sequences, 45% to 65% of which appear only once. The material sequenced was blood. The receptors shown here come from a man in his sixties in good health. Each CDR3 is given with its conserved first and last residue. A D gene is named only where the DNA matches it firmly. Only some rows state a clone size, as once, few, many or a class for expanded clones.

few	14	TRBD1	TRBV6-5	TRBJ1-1	CASSYRQGYTEAFF	TGTGCCAGCAGTTACCGACAGGGGTACACTGAAGCTTTCTTT
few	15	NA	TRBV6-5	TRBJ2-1	CASSYSIPGLGEQFF	TGTGCCAGCAGTTACTCGATTCCGGGGCTGGGTGAGCAGTTCTTC
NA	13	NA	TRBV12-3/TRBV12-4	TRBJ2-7	CASSLERYNEQYF	TGTGCCAGCAGTTTGGAGCGTTACAATGAGCAGTACTTC
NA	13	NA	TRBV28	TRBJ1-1	CASKTGSNTEAFF	TGTGCCAGCAAGACGGGTTCCAACACTGAAGCTTTCTTT
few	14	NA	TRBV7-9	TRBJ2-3	CASSPTTRGDTQYF	TGTGCCAGCAGCCCTACCACCAGGGGAGATACGCAGTATTTT
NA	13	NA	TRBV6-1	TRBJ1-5	CASSEVTGQPQHF	TGTGCCAGCAGTGAAGTGACGGGACAGCCCCAGCATTTT
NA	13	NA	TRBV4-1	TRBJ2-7	CASSQEYNYEQYF	TGCGCCAGCAGCCAAGAATACAACTACGAGCAGTACTTC
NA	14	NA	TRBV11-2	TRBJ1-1	CASSLERLSTEAFF	TGTGCCAGCAGCTTAGAACGCTTATCCACTGAAGCTTTCTTT
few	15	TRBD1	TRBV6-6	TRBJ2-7	CASRPDRERSYEQYF	TGTGCCAGCAGACCCGACAGGGAGCGCTCCTACGAGCAGTACTTC
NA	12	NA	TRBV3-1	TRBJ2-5	CASSGDGETQYF	TGTGCCAGCAGCGGGGATGGTGAGACCCAGTACTTC
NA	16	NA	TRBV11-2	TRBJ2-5	CASSLAGRGGTGTQYF	TGTGCCAGCAGCTTAGCGGGGCGGGGCGGTACAGGGACCCAGTACTTC
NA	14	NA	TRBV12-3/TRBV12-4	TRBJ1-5	CASSLGRGNQPQHF	TGTGCCAGCAGTTTAGGCAGAGGCAATCAGCCCCAGCATTTT
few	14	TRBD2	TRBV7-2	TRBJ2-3	CASSLGGGIDTQYF	TGTGCCAGCAGCTTAGGCGGGGGAATAGATACGCAGTATTTT
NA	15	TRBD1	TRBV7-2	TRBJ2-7	CASSLSTGVPYEQYF	TGTGCCAGCAGCTTATCAACAGGGGTACCCTACGAGCAGTACTTC
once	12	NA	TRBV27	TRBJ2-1	CASRGRFNEQFF	TGTGCCAGCAGAGGAAGATTTAATGAGCAGTTCTTC
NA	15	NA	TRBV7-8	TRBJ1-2	CASSPREGVTYGYTF	TGTGCCAGCAGCCCTAGGGAGGGAGTGACCTATGGCTACACCTTC
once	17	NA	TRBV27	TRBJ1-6	CASSSPPPGVSDSPLHF	TGTGCCAGCAGTTCGCCCCCCCCGGGCGTGAGCGATTCACCCCTCCACTTT
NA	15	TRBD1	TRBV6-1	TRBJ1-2	CASDPGQMPYYGYTF	TGTGCCAGCGACCCGGGACAGATGCCCTACTATGGCTACACCTTC
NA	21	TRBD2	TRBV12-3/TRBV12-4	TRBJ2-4	CASSLMVGASGGALAKNIQYF	TGTGCCAGCAGTTTAATGGTTGGGGCTAGCGGGGGGGCGCTAGCCAAAAACATTCAGTACTTC
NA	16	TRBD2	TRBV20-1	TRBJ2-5	CSARPPTLAGRETQYF	TGCAGTGCTAGACCGCCGACTCTAGCGGGGAGAGAGACCCAGTACTTC
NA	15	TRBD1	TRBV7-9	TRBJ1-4	CASSQEGTGSEKLFF	TGTGCCAGCAGCCAAGAGGGGACAGGGTCTGAAAAACTGTTTTTT
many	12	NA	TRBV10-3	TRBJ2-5	CAISESRETQYF	TGTGCCATCAGTGAGTCCCGGGAGACCCAGTACTTC
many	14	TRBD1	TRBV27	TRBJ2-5	CASKLQGAQETQYF	TGTGCCAGCAAATTACAGGGGGCCCAAGAGACCCAGTACTTC
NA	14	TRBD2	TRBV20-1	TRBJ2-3	CSATTSGGTDTQYF	TGCAGTGCTACGACTAGCGGGGGCACAGATACGCAGTATTTT
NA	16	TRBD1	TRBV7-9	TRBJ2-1	CASSPGTGVGFNEQFF	TGTGCCAGCAGCCCCGGGACAGGGGTGGGTTTCAATGAGCAGTTCTTC
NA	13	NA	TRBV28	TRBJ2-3	CASRQGGTDTQYF	TGTGCCAGCAGGCAGGGTGGCACAGATACGCAGTATTTT
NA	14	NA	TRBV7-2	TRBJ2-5	CASSPRRGWETQYF	TGTGCCAGCAGCCCTCGCCGGGGATGGGAGACCCAGTACTTC
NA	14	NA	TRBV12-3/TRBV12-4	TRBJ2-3	CASSLADDTDTQYF	TGTGCCAGCAGTTTAGCGGACGACACAGATACGCAGTATTTT
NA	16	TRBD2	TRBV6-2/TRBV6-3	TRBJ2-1	CASSSPLAGGRAEQFF	TGTGCCAGCAGTTCTCCCCTGGCGGGGGGGCGAGCTGAGCAGTTCTTC
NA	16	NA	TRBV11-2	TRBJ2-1	CASSTLRGTTYNEQFF	TGTGCCAGCAGCACCCTACGGGGGACCACCTACAATGAGCAGTTCTTC
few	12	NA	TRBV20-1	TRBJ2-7	CSAPGRPYEQYF	TGCAGTGCCCCGGGACGGCCCTACGAGCAGTACTTC
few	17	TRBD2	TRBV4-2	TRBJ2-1	CASSPLHSGGADNEQFF	TGTGCCAGCAGCCCTTTACATAGCGGGGGGGCGGACAATGAGCAGTTCTTC
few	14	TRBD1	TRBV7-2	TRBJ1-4	CASARDRGDEKLFF	TGTGCCAGCGCCCGGGACAGGGGGGATGAAAAACTGTTTTTT
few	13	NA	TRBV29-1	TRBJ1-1	CSVEEVVGTEAFF	TGCAGCGTTGAAGAGGTAGTGGGCACTGAAGCTTTCTTT
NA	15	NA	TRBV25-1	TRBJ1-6	CASSVGQGINSPLHF	TGTGCCAGCAGTGTGGGTCAGGGGATTAATTCACCCCTCCACTTT
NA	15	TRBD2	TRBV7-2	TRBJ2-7	CASSLRPGLDYEQYF	TGTGCCAGCAGCTTACGTCCGGGACTAGATTACGAGCAGTACTTC
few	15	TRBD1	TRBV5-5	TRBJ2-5	CASSLADRGSETQYF	TGTGCCAGCAGCTTGGCTGACAGGGGGTCGGAGACCCAGTACTTC
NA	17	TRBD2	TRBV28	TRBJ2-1	CASRFRYLTSGNNEQFF	TGTGCCAGCAGGTTTAGGTACCTGACTAGCGGCAACAATGAGCAGTTCTTC
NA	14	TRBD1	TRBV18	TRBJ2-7	CASSLDRAWDEQYF	TGTGCCAGCTCCCTTGACAGGGCATGGGACGAGCAGTACTTC
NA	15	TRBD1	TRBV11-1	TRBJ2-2	CASSLSGGGTGELFF	TGTGCCAGCAGCTTATCAGGGGGCGGCACCGGGGAGCTGTTTTTT
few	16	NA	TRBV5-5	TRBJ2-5	CASSLSSTARGETQYF	TGTGCCAGCAGCTTGTCCTCGACAGCCCGGGGAGAGACCCAGTACTTC
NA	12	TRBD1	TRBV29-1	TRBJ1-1	CSAKQGVGEAFF	TGCAGCGCCAAACAGGGGGTGGGTGAAGCTTTCTTT